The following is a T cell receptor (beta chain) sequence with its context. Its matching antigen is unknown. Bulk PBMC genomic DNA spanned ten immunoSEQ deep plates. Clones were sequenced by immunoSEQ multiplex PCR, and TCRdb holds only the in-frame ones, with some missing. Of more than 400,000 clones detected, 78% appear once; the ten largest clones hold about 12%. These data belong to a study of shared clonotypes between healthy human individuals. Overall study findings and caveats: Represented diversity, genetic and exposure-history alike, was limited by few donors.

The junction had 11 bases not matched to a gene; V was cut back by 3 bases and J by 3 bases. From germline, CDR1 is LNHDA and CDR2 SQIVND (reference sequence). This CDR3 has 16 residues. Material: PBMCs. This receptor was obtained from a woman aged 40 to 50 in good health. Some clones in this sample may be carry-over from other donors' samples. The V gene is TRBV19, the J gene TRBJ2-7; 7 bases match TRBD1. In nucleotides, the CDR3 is TGTGCCAGTAGTATCGGAACCGGGACAGCCTTCTACGAGCAGTACTTC. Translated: CASSIGTGTAFYEQYF.